This TCR beta chain was captured in a study of shared clonotypes between healthy human individuals. The study, taken as a whole, reports: It was only blood that was sampled, and tissue repertoires likely differ. Having only a few donors restricted how much genetic and exposure-history diversity was captured.

After removal of 3 bases from V and 10 bases from J, the junction contained 14 bases not matched to a gene. This CDR3 region has 16 residues. The germline CDR1 and CDR2 sequences are ENHRY and SYGVKD. Replicate PCRs from sorted subsets contained around 200 ng DNA, which is around 30,000 T cell genomes. Profiled with immunoSEQ multiplex PCR; TCRdb holds only in-frame clones, not every one. The sample lists approximately 1,500,000 clones, roughly 97% seen once, with roughly 1.2% in the top ten. Naive CD45RA+ and memory CD45RA-negative subsets were split from CD4+ cells. This clone has a single count. What it recognizes is unknown.

The chain joins TRBV10-3 to TRBJ2-1; 8 nucleotides match TRBD2. This clonotype was obtained from a man aged 25 to 40 in good health. The sequenced sample was naive CD4+ T cells sorted from blood. Subset: CD45RA+ positively selected. CDR3 sequence (DNA): TGTGCCATCAGTGACTCCCTCGCCGGGGGGGCCTCAGAGCAGTTCTTC. Translating gives CAISDSLAGGASEQFF.